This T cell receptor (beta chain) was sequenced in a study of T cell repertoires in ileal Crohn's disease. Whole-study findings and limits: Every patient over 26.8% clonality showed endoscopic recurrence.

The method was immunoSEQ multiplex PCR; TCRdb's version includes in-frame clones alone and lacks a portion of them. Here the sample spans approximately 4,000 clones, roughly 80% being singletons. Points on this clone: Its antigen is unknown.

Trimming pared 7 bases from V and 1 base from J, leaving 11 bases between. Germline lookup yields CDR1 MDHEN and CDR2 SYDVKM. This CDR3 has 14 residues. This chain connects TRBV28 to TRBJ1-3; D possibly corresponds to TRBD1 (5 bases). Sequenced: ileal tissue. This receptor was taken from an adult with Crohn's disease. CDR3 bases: TGTGCCAGCATCGGACATCTTTCTGGAAACACCATATATTTT. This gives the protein CASIGHLSGNTIYF.